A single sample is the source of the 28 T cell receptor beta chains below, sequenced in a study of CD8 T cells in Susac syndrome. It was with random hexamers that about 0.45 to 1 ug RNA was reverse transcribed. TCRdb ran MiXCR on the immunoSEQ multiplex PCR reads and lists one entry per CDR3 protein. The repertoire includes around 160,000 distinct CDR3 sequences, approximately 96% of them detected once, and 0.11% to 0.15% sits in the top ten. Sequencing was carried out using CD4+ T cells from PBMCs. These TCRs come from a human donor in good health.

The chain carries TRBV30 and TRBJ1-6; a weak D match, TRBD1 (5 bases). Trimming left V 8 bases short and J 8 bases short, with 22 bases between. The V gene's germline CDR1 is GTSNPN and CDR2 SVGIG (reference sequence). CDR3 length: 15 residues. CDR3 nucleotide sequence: TGTGCCACCTCTTTGGGGGACCACCTCTATTCACCCCTCCACTTT. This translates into CATSLGDHLYSPLHF.

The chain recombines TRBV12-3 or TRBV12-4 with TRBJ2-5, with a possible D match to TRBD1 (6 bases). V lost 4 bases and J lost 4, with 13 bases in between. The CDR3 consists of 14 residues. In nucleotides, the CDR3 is TGTGCCAGCAGTTATTCTCCAGGGGCAGAGACCCAGTACTTC. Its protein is CASSYSPGAETQYF.

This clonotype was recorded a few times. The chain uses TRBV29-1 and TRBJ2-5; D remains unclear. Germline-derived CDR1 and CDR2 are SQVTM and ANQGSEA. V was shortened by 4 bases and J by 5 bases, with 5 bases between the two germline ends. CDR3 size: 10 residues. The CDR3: CSVGQETQYF. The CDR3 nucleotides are TGCAGCGTTGGTCAGGAGACCCAGTACTTC.

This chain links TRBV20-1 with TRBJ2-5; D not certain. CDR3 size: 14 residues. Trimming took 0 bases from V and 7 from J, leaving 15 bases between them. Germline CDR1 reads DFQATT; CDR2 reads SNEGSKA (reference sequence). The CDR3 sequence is CSARDALVVRTQYF. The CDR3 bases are TGCAGTGCTAGAGATGCCCTAGTGGTCCGGACCCAGTACTTC.

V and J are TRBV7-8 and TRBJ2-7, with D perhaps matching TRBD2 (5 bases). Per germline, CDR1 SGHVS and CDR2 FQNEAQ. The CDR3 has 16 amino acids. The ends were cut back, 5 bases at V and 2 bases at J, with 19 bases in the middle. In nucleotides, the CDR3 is TGTGCCAGCAGCCTACAGAGCCCGACTACTACCTACGAGCAGTACTTC. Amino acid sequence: CASSLQSPTTTYEQYF.

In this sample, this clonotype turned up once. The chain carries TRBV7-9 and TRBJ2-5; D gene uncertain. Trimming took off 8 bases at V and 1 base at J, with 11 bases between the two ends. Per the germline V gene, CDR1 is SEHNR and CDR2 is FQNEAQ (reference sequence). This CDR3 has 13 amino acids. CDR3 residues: CASGSTGQETQYF. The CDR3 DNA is TGTGCCAGCGGCTCGACGGGCCAAGAGACCCAGTACTTC.

The CDR3 nucleotides read TGTGCCACCAGCAGGGCGGGGCTTCTCTATGGCTACACCTTC. Translation gives CATSRAGLLYGYTF. J is TRBJ1-2 and V is TRBV15; a possible D gene is TRBD1 (5 bases). The CDR3 is 14 amino acids. V was pared by 3 bases and J by 4 bases, with 12 bases between. The germline V gene has CDR1 LNHNV and CDR2 YYDKDF (reference sequence).

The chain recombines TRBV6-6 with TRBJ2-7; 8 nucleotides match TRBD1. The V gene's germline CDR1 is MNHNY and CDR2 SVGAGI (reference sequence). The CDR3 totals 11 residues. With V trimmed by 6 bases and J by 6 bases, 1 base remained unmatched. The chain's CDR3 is CASRDRVEQYF. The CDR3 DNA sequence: TGTGCCAGCAGGGACAGGGTCGAGCAGTACTTC.

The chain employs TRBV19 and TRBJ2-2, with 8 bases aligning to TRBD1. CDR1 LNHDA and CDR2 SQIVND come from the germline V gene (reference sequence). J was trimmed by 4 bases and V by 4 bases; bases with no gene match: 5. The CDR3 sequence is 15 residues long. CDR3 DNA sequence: TGTGCCAGTAGTAGGGGGACAGGACCCACCGGGGAGCTGTTTTTT. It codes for CASSRGTGPTGELFF.

The DNA of the CDR3 is TGCGCCAGCAGCCAAGGGATCTTAGGGGGGGGCGCAAACTATGGCTACACCTTC. This sequence encodes CASSQGILGGGANYGYTF. This chain uses TRBV4-3 with TRBJ1-2, with D maybe TRBD1 (6 bases). The CDR3 has 18 amino acids. Germline CDR1 reads LGHNA; CDR2 reads YSLEER. The ends were cut back, 1 base at V and 2 bases at J, with 20 bases in the middle.

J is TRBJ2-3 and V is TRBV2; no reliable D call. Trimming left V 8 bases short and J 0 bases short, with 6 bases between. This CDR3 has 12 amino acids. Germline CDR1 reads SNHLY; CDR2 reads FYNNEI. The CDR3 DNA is TGTGCCAGCGCATATAGCACAGATACGCAGTATTTT. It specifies CASAYSTDTQYF.

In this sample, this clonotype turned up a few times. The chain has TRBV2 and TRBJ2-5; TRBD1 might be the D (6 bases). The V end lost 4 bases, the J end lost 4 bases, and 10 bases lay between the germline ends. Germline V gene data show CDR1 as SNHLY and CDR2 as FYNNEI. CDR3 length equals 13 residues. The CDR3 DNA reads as TGTGCCAGCAGTGCGACCAGGGGAGAGACCCAGTACTTC. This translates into CASSATRGETQYF.

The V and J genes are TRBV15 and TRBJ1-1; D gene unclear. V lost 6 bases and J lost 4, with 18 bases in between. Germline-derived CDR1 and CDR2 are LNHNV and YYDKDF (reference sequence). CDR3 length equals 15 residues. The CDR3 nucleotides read TGTGCCACCAGTTCGTTAGGCGGTTCAGCCACTGAAGCTTTCTTT. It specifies CATSSLGGSATEAFF.

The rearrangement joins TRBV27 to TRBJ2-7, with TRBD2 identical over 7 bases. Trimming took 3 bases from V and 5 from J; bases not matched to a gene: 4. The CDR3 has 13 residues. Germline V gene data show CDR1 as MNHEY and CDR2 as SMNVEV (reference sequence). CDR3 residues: CASSFGGLNEQYF. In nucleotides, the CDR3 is TGTGCCAGCAGTTTCGGGGGGTTGAACGAGCAGTACTTC.

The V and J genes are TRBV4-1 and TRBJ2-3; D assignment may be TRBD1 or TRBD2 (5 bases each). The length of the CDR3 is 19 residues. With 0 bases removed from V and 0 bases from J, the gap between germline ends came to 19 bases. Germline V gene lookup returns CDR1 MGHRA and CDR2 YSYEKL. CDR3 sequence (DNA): TGCGCCAGCAGCCAAGAGGGAAAGGGGAGAGGACAAAGCACAGATACGCAGTATTTT. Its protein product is CASSQEGKGRGQSTDTQYF.

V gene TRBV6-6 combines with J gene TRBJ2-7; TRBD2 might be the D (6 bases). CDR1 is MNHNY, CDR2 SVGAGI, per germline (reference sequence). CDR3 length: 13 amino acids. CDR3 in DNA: TGTACTAGCACCTTTTATGAGGGAGGCGAGCAGTACTTC. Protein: CTSTFYEGGEQYF.

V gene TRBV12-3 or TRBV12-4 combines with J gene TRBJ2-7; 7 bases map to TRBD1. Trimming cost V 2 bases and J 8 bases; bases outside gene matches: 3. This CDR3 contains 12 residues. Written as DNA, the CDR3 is TGTGCCAGCAGTTTACGAGGGGGCAAGCAGTACTTC. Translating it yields CASSLRGGKQYF.

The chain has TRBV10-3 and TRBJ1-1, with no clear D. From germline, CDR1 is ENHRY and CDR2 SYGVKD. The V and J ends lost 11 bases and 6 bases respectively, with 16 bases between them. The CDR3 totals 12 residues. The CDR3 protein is CASLGGSSEAFF. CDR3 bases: TGTGCCTCTCTCGGAGGGAGTTCTGAAGCTTTCTTT.

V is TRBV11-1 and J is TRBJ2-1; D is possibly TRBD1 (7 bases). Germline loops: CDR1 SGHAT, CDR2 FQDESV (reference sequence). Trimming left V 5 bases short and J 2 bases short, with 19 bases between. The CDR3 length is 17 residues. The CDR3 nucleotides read TGTGCCAGCAGCGCAGGGGGACTTTGGTCCGCCTACAATGAGCAGTTCTTC. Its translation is CASSAGGLWSAYNEQFF. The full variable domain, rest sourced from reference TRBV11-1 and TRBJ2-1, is EAEVAQSPRYKITEKSQAVAFWCDPISGHATLYWYRQILGQGPELLVQFQDESVVDDSQLPKDRFSAERLKGVDSTLKIQPAELGDSAMYLCASSAGGLWSAYNEQFFGPGTRLTVL.

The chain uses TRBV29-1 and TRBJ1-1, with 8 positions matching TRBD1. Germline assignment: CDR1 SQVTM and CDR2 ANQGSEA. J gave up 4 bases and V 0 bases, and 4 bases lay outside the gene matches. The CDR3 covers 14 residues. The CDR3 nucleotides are TGCAGCGTTGAAGAAGCTGGACAGGGCACTGAAGCTTTCTTT. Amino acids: CSVEEAGQGTEAFF. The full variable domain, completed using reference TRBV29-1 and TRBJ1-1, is SAVISQKPSRDICQRGTSLTIQCQVDSQVTMMFWYRQQPGQSLTLIATANQGSEATYESGFVIDKFPISRPNLTFSTLTVSNMSPEDSSIYLCSVEEAGQGTEAFFGQGTRLTVV.

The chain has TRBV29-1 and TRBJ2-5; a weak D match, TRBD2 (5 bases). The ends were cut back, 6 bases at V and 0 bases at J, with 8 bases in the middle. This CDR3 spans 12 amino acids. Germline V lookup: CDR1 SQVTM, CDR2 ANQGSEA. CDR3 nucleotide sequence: TGCAGCGTGACGAGGGACCAAGAGACCCAGTACTTC. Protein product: CSVTRDQETQYF.

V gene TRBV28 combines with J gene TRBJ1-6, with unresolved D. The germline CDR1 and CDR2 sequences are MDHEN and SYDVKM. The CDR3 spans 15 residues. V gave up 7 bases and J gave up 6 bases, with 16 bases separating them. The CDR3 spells CASIGRTGPNSPLHF. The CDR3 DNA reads TGTGCCAGCATCGGACGTACCGGGCCTAATTCACCCCTCCACTTT.

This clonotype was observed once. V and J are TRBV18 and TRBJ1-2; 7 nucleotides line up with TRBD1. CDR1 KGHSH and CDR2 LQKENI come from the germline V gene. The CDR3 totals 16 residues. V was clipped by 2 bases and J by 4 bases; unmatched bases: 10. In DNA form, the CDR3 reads TGTGCCAGCTCACCAGCTATCGCAGGGGGTGTCTATGGCTACACCTTC. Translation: CASSPAIAGGVYGYTF. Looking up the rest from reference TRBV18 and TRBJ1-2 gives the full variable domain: NAGVMQNPRHLVRRRGQEARLRCSPMKGHSHVYWYRQLPEEGLKFMVYLQKENIIDESGMPKERFSAEFPKEGPSILRIQQVVRGDSAAYFCASSPAIAGGVYGYTFGSGTRLTVV.

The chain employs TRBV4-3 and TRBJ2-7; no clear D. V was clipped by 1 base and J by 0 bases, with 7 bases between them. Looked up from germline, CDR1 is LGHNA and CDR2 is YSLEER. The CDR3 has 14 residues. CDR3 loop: CASSQAAVSYEQYF. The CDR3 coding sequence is TGCGCCAGCAGCCAAGCGGCCGTCTCCTACGAGCAGTACTTC.

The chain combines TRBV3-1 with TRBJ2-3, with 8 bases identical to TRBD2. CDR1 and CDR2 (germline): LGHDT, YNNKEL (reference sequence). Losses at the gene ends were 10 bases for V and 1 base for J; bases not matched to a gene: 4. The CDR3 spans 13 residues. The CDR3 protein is CAIKAGGTDTQYF. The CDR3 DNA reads TGTGCCATAAAAGCGGGGGGCACAGATACGCAGTATTTT.

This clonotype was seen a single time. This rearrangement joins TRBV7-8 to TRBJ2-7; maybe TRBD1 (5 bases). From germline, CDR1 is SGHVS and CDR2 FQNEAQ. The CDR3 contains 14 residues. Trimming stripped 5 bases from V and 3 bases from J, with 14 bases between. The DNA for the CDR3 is TGTGCCAGCAGCGAACAGGAAGCGATCTACGAGCAGTACTTC. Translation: CASSEQEAIYEQYF.

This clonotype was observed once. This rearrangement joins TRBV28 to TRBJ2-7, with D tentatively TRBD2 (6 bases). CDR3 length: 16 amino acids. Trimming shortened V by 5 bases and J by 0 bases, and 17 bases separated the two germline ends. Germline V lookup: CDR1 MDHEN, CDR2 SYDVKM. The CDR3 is CASSPPRGTGSYEQYF. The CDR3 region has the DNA TGTGCCAGCAGTCCTCCGCGGGGTACGGGCTCCTACGAGCAGTACTTC. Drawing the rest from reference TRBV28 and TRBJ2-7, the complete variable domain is DVKVTQSSRYLVKRTGEKVFLECVQDMDHENMFWYRQDPGLGLRLIYFSYDVKMKEKGDIPEGYSVSREKKERFSLILESASTNQTSMYLCASSPPRGTGSYEQYFGPGTRLTVT.

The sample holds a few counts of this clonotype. The CDR3 reads CASRGNSNQPQHF. The CDR3 coding sequence is TGTGCCTCCAGGGGGAATAGCAATCAGCCCCAGCATTTT. The chain has TRBV12-3 or TRBV12-4 and TRBJ1-5; 7 bases align to TRBD1. CDR3 length equals 13 residues. The V gene end was trimmed by 11 bases and the J gene end by 0 bases; junction bases not matched to a gene: 4.